This TCR beta chain was found in a study of T cell responses to AZD1222 COVID-19 vaccine. This CDR3 region has 13 residues. The V gene lost 5 bases and the J gene lost 10 bases, with 14 bases spanning the gap. Germline V gives CDR1 SGHVS, CDR2 FQNEAQ. TCRdb's table, derived via immunoSEQ multiplex PCR, lists solely in-frame clones and lacks some. The sample yields 180,000 or so clones, 92% seen once. Points on this clone: Its antigen is as yet unknown.

Findings of the study overall: Nearly half of spike-specific TCRs reportedly target variant regions that are unmutated in the B.1.351 and B.1.1.7 variants. Donors were mostly white British, more females; clonal diversity possibly underestimated.

Second doses at about 4 or about 12 weeks were pooled. This receptor was taken from an adult who received the AZD1222 COVID-19 vaccine. The chain joins TRBV7-8 to TRBJ1-4, with D uncertain. The specimen comprised peripheral blood, sampled 28 days after the second AZD1222 dose. CDR3 sequence: CASSLSLGRKLFF. Written as DNA, the CDR3 is TGTGCCAGCAGCCTTAGTTTGGGGAGAAAACTGTTTTTT.